Shown below are 12 T cell receptor beta chains from a single sample sequenced in a study of blood T cells in healthy people across ages. Sample-barcoded 5' priming and a J-beta primer mix drove a second PCR of about 7 to 12 cycles. One entry per CDR3 protein, called by TCRdb with MiXCR from the 5' RACE reads. The table shows fewer than 900,000 distinct CDR3 sequences, with roughly 43% occurring only once. Specimen: blood. Every receptor here comes from a woman in her sixties or seventies in good health.

The gene calls are TRBV14 and TRBJ2-7; 7 bases are shared with TRBD1. The CDR3 extends over 14 amino acids. Germline V gene lookup returns CDR1 SGHDN and CDR2 FVKESK. After removal of 2 bases from V and 2 bases from J, the junction contained 3 bases not matched to a gene. The DNA for the CDR3 is TGTGCCAGCAGCCAAATGGGACAGACCTACGAGCAGTACTTC. Residues: CASSQMGQTYEQYF. Full variable domain (missing parts from reference TRBV14 and TRBJ2-7): EAGVTQFPSHSVIEKGQTVTLRCDPISGHDNLYWYRRVMGKEIKFLLHFVKESKQDESGMPNNRFLAERTGGTYSTLKVQPAELEDSGVYFCASSQMGQTYEQYFGPGTRLTVT.

The genes are TRBV7-3 and TRBJ1-1; D possibly corresponds to TRBD1 (5 bases). The CDR3 spans 14 residues. Trimming left V 3 bases short and J 1 base short, with 9 bases between. Germline CDR1 is SGHTA and CDR2 is FQGTGA. The CDR3 DNA is TGTGCCAGCAGCTTCCCAGGGCGGAACACTGAAGCTTTCTTT. Amino acid sequence: CASSFPGRNTEAFF. Based on the CDR3 plus reference TRBV7-3 and TRBJ1-1, the full variable domain is GAGVSQTPSNKVTEKGKYVELRCDPISGHTALYWYRQSLGQGPEFLIYFQGTGAADDSGLPNDRFFAVRPEGSVSTLKIQRTERGDSAVYLCASSFPGRNTEAFFGQGTRLTVV.

The chain combines TRBV24-1 with TRBJ2-1; 8 nucleotides line up with TRBD1. Germline V gives CDR1 KGHDR, CDR2 SFDVKD. CDR3 length equals 17 residues. The V gene end was trimmed by 2 bases and the J gene end by 5 bases; junction bases not matched to a gene: 10. The CDR3 DNA reads TGTGCCACCAGTGATTCCGGACAGGGCGGATTCCACAATGAGCAGTTCTTC. Translated: CATSDSGQGGFHNEQFF.

The sample holds one count of this clonotype. The CDR3 coding sequence is TGTGCCAGCAGTTTAGCGGGAGCGGTTGGTGAGCAGTTCTTC. Protein sequence: CASSLAGAVGEQFF. The gene calls are TRBV6-2 or TRBV6-3 and TRBJ2-1, with 9 nucleotides matching TRBD2. V gave up 4 bases and J gave up 9 bases; unmatched junction bases: 7. Germline-derived CDR1 and CDR2 are MNHEY and SVGEGT. There are 14 residues in the CDR3.

This clonotype has just a few counts. V usage is TRBV7-2 and J usage is TRBJ1-5, with a tentative D call TRBD1 (6 bases). CDR1 is SGHTA and CDR2 is FQGNSA in the germline V gene. This CDR3 comprises 13 residues. V dropped 4 bases and J dropped 8 bases, with 12 bases sitting between them. The CDR3 region is CASSSTSGEPQHF. The CDR3 coding sequence is TGTGCCAGCAGCTCTACCTCAGGGGAGCCCCAGCATTTT.

V and J are TRBV20-1 and TRBJ1-5, with D possibly TRBD1 on 5 matching bases. Trimming took off 2 bases at V and 1 base at J, with 15 bases between the two ends. CDR3 length: 16 amino acids. In germline, CDR1 is DFQATT, CDR2 SNEGSKA (reference sequence). CDR3 sequence (DNA): TGCAGTGCTAGATCCGCGTCTGGGGCAAGCAATCAGCCCCAGCATTTT. Protein sequence: CSARSASGASNQPQHF.

The chain employs TRBV10-3 and TRBJ2-2, with D unclear. This CDR3 is 12 amino acids long. The V and J ends lost 7 bases and 6 bases respectively, with 9 bases between them. CDR1 ENHRY and CDR2 SYGVKD come from the germline V gene. CDR3 DNA sequence: TGTGCCATCACCCCATCGTCCGGGGAGCTGTTTTTT. This codes for CAITPSSGELFF.

Many counts were recorded for this clonotype. The chain combines TRBV4-1 with TRBJ2-7, with TRBD1 identical over 9 bases. V dropped 3 bases and J dropped 1; count of bases not matched to a gene: 7. The CDR3 extends over 16 amino acids. Germline V gene data show CDR1 as MGHRA and CDR2 as YSYEKL. The CDR3 nucleotides read TGCGCCAGCAGCCAGTCCCGGGACAGGGAATCCTACGAGCAGTACTTC. This codes for CASSQSRDRESYEQYF.

The chain is built from TRBV2 and TRBJ2-6; no clear D gene. This CDR3 is 14 amino acids long. Per germline, CDR1 SNHLY and CDR2 FYNNEI. V gave up 9 bases and J gave up 0 bases, with 9 bases separating them. The CDR3 sequence is CASCGDSGANVLTF. The CDR3, as DNA: TGTGCCAGTTGTGGGGACTCTGGGGCCAACGTCCTGACTTTC.

The chain has TRBV28 and TRBJ1-2, with 7 positions matching TRBD1. In germline, CDR1 is MDHEN, CDR2 SYDVKM. This CDR3 has 13 amino acids. V lost 4 bases to trimming and J lost 3 bases; unmatched junction nucleotides: 2. This chain's CDR3 is CASSSGGHYGYTF. The CDR3 bases are TGTGCCAGCAGTTCAGGGGGGCACTATGGCTACACCTTC.

This clonotype has just a few counts. V is TRBV9 and J is TRBJ2-6; D is unclear. The CDR3 loop spans 17 amino acids. Germline CDR1 SGDLS, CDR2 YYNGEE. With 4 bases removed from V and 0 bases from J, the gap between germline ends came to 14 bases. The DNA for the CDR3 is TGTGCCAGCAGCCCCCATGAAGCACCCTCTGGGGCCAACGTCCTGACTTTC. Translated: CASSPHEAPSGANVLTF.

This chain joins TRBV4-2 and TRBJ1-1; no definite D call. CDR3 length: 14 residues. Germline-derived CDR1 and CDR2 are LGHNA and YNFKEQ. V lost 1 base and J 5 bases, leaving 11 bases between the germline ends. CDR3 nucleotides: TGTGCCAGCAGCCAAGGGCAGCGGGAGACTGAAGCTTTCTTT. Encoded protein: CASSQGQRETEAFF.